A single TCR beta chain is shown here with its context. No antigen is known for it. Anyone with autoimmune disease history or systemic immunosuppression was excluded. The CDR3 covers 15 residues. Germline V gives CDR1 SNHLY, CDR2 FYNNEI. Trimming removed 4 bases from V and 4 bases from J; junction bases left unmatched: 3. This sample is part of a study of OX40 agonist ivuxolimab in advanced cancers. The wider study: Therapy given before enrollment (anti-PD-1, anti-PD-L1 or anti-CTLA-4) was allowed, and 35% to 45% had some. The study, taken as a whole, reports: Mean expanded clone counts were higher in CD8+ than CD4+ T cells. At 0.1 to 3.0 mg/kg and by week 6, clonal expansion occurred in CD4+ and CD8+ blood T cells.

Data came from immunoSEQ multiplex PCR; TCRdb stores just in-frame clones and leaves some out. This sample carries some 70,000 clones, 80% to 95% of them seen once, and the ten largest clones take 2% to 2.5%. The TCR comes from an adult with an advanced solid tumor such as melanoma, head and neck, liver or kidney cancer. This sample comprised CD4+ or CD8+ T cells sorted from blood, obtained in a trial of the OX40 agonist ivuxolimab. The chain links TRBV2 to TRBJ2-3; 12 nucleotides line up with TRBD1. CDR3 nucleotide sequence: TGTGCCAGCAGTGGGGACAGGGGGCGCGCAGATACGCAGTATTTT. Its protein is CASSGDRGRADTQYF.